A selection of T cell receptor beta chains follows, all from one sample in a study of blood T cell repertoires in COVID-19. Measured with immunoSEQ multiplex PCR; TCRdb has only the in-frame clones, and not every one. The sample includes 15,000 to 20,000 clones, around three quarters of them seen just once. Sequencing input: peripheral blood. These receptors all stem from a man between 65 and 80 years old with COVID-19, enrolled during active disease. Both conserved end residues are part of each CDR3. The order of the fields is V gene, clone size, D gene, J gene, CDR3 DNA, CDR3 protein. The D gene is left open where the match is weak. Rows give clone size only sometimes, using once, few, many, or a class for an expanded clone.

V: TRBV6-5; size: NA; D: TRBD1; J: TRBJ1-2; DNA: TGTGCCAGCAGTTACCAGGGACAGTCATATGGCTACACCTTC; CDR3: CASSYQGQSYGYTF
V: TRBV5-1; size: NA; D: TRBD1; J: TRBJ1-4; DNA: TGCGCCAGCAGCCCTCAGGGGGCTACTACTAATGAAAAACTGTTTTTT; CDR3: CASSPQGATTNEKLFF
V: TRBV6-5; size: NA; D: TRBD1; J: TRBJ1-6; DNA: TGTGCCAGCAGTCGACAGGGGAACAATTCACCCCTCCACTTT; CDR3: CASSRQGNNSPLHF
V: TRBV12-3/TRBV12-4; size: NA; D: NA; J: TRBJ1-2; DNA: TGTGCCAGCAGTTTAGGAGGCGGCTACACCTTC; CDR3: CASSLGGGYTF
V: TRBV4-3; size: NA; D: NA; J: TRBJ2-5; DNA: TGCGCCAGCAGCCAGACCCACGCGGCTGGAGAGACCCAGTACTTC; CDR3: CASSQTHAAGETQYF
V: TRBV28; size: NA; D: TRBD2; J: TRBJ2-7; DNA: TGTGCCAGCAGGACGGCGACTAGCGTGCCCTACGAGCAGTACTTC; CDR3: CASRTATSVPYEQYF
V: TRBV9; size: NA; D: NA; J: TRBJ2-7; DNA: TGTGCCAGCAACAATGAGTACAGCCTACCCTCCTACGAGCAGTACTTC; CDR3: CASNNEYSLPSYEQYF
V: TRBV6-5; size: NA; D: NA; J: TRBJ2-7; DNA: TGTGCCAGCTCAATCTGGCACGGGTTCTCCTACGAGCAGTACTTC; CDR3: CASSIWHGFSYEQYF
V: TRBV10-3; size: NA; D: TRBD1; J: TRBJ1-1; DNA: TGTGCCATCAAGGCAGCGGGACAGGGCGAGTCTGAAGCTTTCTTT; CDR3: CAIKAAGQGESEAFF
V: TRBV5-1; size: NA; D: NA; J: TRBJ2-5; DNA: TGCGCCAGCAGCCCCTCAGGGGCTAGCCACGACTTC; CDR3: CASSPSGASHDF
V: TRBV24-1; size: few; D: TRBD1; J: TRBJ1-2; DNA: TGTGCCACCAGTGGACGACAGGGGAATGGCTACACCTTC; CDR3: CATSGRQGNGYTF
V: TRBV7-2; size: NA; D: TRBD1; J: TRBJ1-2; DNA: TGTGCCAGCAGCCCGGACAGGAACTATGGCTACACCTTC; CDR3: CASSPDRNYGYTF
V: TRBV6-5; size: NA; D: NA; J: TRBJ2-7; DNA: TGTGCCAGCAGTTGGGATTTGGGGAGGTCCTACGAGCAGTACTTC; CDR3: CASSWDLGRSYEQYF
V: TRBV5-1; size: NA; D: NA; J: TRBJ1-1; DNA: TGCGCCAGCAGCTTGGCACAGGGTCTGGGCACTGAAGCTTTCTTT; CDR3: CASSLAQGLGTEAFF
V: TRBV10-3; size: NA; D: TRBD1; J: TRBJ2-7; DNA: TGTGCCATCAAGCCGGGACAGGGGGGTTACGAGCAGTACTTC; CDR3: CAIKPGQGGYEQYF
V: TRBV6-1; size: NA; D: TRBD1; J: TRBJ2-2; DNA: TGTGCCAGCAGTGTTTGGGTTGTTAACACAGGGGCCACCGGGGAGCTGTTTTTT; CDR3: CASSVWVVNTGATGELFF
V: TRBV4-2; size: NA; D: TRBD1; J: TRBJ1-1; DNA: TGTGCCAGCAGCCTATACGTGACAGGGGTCACTGAAGCTTTCTTT; CDR3: CASSLYVTGVTEAFF
V: TRBV5-6; size: NA; D: NA; J: TRBJ1-1; DNA: TGTGCCAGCAGCCGAGATGGTACGGGAGGGCAACATGAAGCTTTCTTT; CDR3: CASSRDGTGGQHEAFF
V: TRBV20-1; size: NA; D: NA; J: TRBJ2-1; DNA: TGCAGTGCTAGTAACGAGGACTCGTACAATGAGCAGTTCTTC; CDR3: CSASNEDSYNEQFF
V: TRBV10-3; size: NA; D: TRBD2; J: TRBJ2-3; DNA: TGTGCCATCAGCGGGACTAGCGGAAGCACAGATACGCAGTATTTT; CDR3: CAISGTSGSTDTQYF
V: TRBV7-3; size: NA; D: TRBD2; J: TRBJ2-3; DNA: TGTGCCAGCAGAGCGGGGGGCTTCACAGATACGCAGTATTTT; CDR3: CASRAGGFTDTQYF
V: TRBV21-1; size: NA; D: NA; J: TRBJ1-1; DNA: TGTGCCAGCTTTGGACAGCTGAACACTGAAGCTTTCTTT; CDR3: CASFGQLNTEAFF
V: TRBV3-1/TRBV3-2; size: NA; D: NA; J: TRBJ2-1; DNA: TGTGCCAGCAGCCAAACTAGTGGGGGGAGCTCCTACAATGAGCAGTTCTTC; CDR3: CASSQTSGGSSYNEQFF
V: TRBV10-2; size: NA; D: TRBD1; J: TRBJ2-7; DNA: TGCGCCAGCAGTGTAAGACAGGGGGCCTACGAGCAGTACTTC; CDR3: CASSVRQGAYEQYF
V: TRBV7-6; size: NA; D: NA; J: TRBJ1-3; DNA: TGTGCCAGCAGCTTAGGCGAGAGCTCTGGAAACACCATATATTTT; CDR3: CASSLGESSGNTIYF
V: TRBV5-1; size: NA; D: TRBD1; J: TRBJ1-3; DNA: TGCGCCAGCAGCCCCGGACAGGGGGGTAACACCATATATTTT; CDR3: CASSPGQGGNTIYF
V: TRBV18; size: medium-sized; D: NA; J: TRBJ1-3; DNA: TGTGCCAGCTCACCACCGATGGTGCGCTCTGGAAACACCATATATTTT; CDR3: CASSPPMVRSGNTIYF
V: TRBV5-1; size: few; D: NA; J: TRBJ1-5; DNA: TGCGCCAGCAGCTTGGGTGCAGGAGGGAGTAATCAGCCCCAGCATTTT; CDR3: CASSLGAGGSNQPQHF
V: TRBV3-1/TRBV3-2; size: once; D: NA; J: TRBJ1-1; DNA: TGTGCCAGCAGCTCATGGACAGAAGCTTTCTTT; CDR3: CASSSWTEAFF
V: TRBV6-5; size: few; D: TRBD1; J: TRBJ1-6; DNA: TGTGCCAGCAGTCGACAGGGTATCTCTTCACCCCTCCACTTT; CDR3: CASSRQGISSPLHF
V: TRBV5-1; size: once; D: NA; J: TRBJ1-5; DNA: TGCGCCAGCAGCTTGGCAGCGGGGTACAATCAGCCCCAGCATTTT; CDR3: CASSLAAGYNQPQHF
V: TRBV25-1; size: NA; D: NA; J: TRBJ1-5; DNA: TGTGCCAGCAGTGAACGAACAGGTTCTTCGCCCCAGCATTTT; CDR3: CASSERTGSSPQHF
V: TRBV5-8; size: NA; D: TRBD2; J: TRBJ2-1; DNA: TGTGCCAGCAGCTTCCCAACGACTAGCGGGAGGGACAATGAGCAGTTCTTC; CDR3: CASSFPTTSGRDNEQFF
V: TRBV19; size: few; D: NA; J: TRBJ1-2; DNA: TGTGCCAGTAGTATAGGGAGGACGAACGACTATGGCTACACCTTC; CDR3: CASSIGRTNDYGYTF
V: TRBV19; size: NA; D: TRBD1; J: TRBJ1-5; DNA: TGTGCCAGTAGTCGCTTCCAGGGGGCTGGGGATCAGCCCCAGCATTTT; CDR3: CASSRFQGAGDQPQHF
V: TRBV5-1; size: NA; D: TRBD2; J: TRBJ2-1; DNA: TGCGCCAGCAGCTTGCGTCTAGCGGGGGGAACCTACAATGAGCAGTTCTTC; CDR3: CASSLRLAGGTYNEQFF